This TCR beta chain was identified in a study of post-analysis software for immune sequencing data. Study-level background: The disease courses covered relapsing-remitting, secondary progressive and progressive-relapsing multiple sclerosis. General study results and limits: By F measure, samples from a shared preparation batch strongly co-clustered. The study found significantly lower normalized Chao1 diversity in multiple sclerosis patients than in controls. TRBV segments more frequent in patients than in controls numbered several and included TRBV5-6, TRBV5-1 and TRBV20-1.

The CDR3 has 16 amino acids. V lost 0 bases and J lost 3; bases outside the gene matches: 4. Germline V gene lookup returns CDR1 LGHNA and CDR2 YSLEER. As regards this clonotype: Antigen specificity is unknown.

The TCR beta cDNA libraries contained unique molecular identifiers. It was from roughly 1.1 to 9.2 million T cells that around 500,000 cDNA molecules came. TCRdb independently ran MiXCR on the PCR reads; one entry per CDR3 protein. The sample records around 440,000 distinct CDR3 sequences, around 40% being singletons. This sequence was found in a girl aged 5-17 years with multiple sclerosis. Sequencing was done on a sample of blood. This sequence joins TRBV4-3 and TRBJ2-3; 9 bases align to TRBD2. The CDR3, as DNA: TGCGCCAGCAGCCAAGAGTTGGCGGGAGGGACAGATACGCAGTATTTT. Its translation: CASSQELAGGTDTQYF.